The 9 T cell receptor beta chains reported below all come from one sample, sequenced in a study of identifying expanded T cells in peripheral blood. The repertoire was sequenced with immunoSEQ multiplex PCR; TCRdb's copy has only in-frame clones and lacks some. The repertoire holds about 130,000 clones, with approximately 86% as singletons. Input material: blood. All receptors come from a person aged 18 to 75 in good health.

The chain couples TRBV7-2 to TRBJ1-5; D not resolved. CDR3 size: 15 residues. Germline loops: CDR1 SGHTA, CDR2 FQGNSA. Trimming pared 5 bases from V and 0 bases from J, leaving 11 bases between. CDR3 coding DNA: TGTGCCAGCAGCATCGCGACGGATAGCAATCAGCCCCAGCATTTT. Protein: CASSIATDSNQPQHF.

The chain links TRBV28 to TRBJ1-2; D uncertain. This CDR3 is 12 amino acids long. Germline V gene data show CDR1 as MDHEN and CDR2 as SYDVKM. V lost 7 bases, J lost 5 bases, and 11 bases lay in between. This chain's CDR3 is CASTVAGYGYTF. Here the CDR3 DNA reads TGTGCCAGCACCGTGGCAGGATATGGCTACACCTTC.

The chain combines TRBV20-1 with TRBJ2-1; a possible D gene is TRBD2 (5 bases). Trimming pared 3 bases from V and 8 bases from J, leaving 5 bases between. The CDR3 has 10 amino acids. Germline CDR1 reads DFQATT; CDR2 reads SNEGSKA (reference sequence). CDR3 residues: CSARGDEQFF. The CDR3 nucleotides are TGCAGTGCTAGGGGAGATGAGCAGTTCTTC.

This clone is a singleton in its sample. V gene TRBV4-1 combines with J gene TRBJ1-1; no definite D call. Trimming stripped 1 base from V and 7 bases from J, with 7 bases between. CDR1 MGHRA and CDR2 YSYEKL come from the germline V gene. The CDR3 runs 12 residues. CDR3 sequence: CASSQGRFEAFF. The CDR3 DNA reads TGCGCCAGCAGCCAAGGTCGCTTTGAAGCTTTCTTT.

CDR3 loop: CSVPRTGNTGELFF. The CDR3 DNA follows: TGCAGCGTCCCTCGGACTGGAAACACCGGGGAGCTGTTTTTT. The rearrangement joins TRBV29-1 to TRBJ2-2; D possibly corresponds to TRBD2 (5 bases). CDR3 length: 14 amino acids. Germline CDR1 reads SQVTM; CDR2 reads ANQGSEA. Trimming took 6 bases from V and 2 from J, leaving 13 bases between them.

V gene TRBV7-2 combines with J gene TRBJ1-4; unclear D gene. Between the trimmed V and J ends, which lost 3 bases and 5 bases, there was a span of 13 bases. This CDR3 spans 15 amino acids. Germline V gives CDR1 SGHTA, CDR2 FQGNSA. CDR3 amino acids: CASSFTVQPNEKLFF. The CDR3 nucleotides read TGTGCCAGCAGCTTTACAGTACAGCCCAATGAAAAACTGTTTTTT.

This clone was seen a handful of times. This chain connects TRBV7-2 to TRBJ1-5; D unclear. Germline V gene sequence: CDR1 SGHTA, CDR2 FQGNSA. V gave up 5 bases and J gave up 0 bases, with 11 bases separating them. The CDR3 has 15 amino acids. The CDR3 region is CASSPALYSNQPQHF. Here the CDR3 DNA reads TGTGCCAGCAGCCCGGCCCTTTATAGCAATCAGCCCCAGCATTTT. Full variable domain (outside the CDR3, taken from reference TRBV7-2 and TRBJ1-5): GAGVSQSPSNKVTEKGKDVELRCDPISGHTALYWYRQSLGQGLEFLIYFQGNSAPDKSGLPSDRFSAERTGGSVSTLTIQRTQQEDSAVYLCASSPALYSNQPQHFGDGTRLSIL.

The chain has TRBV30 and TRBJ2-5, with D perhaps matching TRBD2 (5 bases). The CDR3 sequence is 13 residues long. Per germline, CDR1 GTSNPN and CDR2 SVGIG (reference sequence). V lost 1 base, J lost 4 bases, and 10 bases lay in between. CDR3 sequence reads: CAWSAGDPETQYF. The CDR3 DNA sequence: TGTGCCTGGAGTGCCGGGGATCCAGAGACCCAGTACTTC.

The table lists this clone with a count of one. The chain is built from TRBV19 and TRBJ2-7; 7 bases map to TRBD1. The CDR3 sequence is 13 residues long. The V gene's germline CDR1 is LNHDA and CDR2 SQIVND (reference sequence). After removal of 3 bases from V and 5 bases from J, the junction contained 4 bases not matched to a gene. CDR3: CASSIDRDDEQYF. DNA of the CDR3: TGTGCCAGTAGTATTGACAGGGACGACGAGCAGTACTTC.